This TCR beta chain was obtained from a study of OX40 agonist ivuxolimab in advanced cancers. In the study overall: People in dose escalation had one of these cancers: hepatocellular carcinoma, melanoma, renal cell or head and neck cancer.

The CDR3 has 16 amino acids. Looked up from germline, CDR1 is KGHSH and CDR2 is LQKENI. The V and J ends lost 3 bases and 7 bases, in that order; junction bases with no gene match: 12. The assay was immunoSEQ multiplex PCR, and TCRdb's table has in-frame clones only and misses some. Of tens of thousands of clones in the sample, roughly 90% were seen once. The rearrangement uses TRBV18 and TRBJ2-1, with TRBD2 matching 7 bases. The sequence derives from an adult with an advanced solid tumor such as melanoma, head and neck, liver or kidney cancer. The sample in question was CD4+ or CD8+ T cells sorted from blood, obtained in a trial of the OX40 agonist ivuxolimab. The CDR3 here is CASSPGWGGTWNEQFF. DNA of the CDR3: TGTGCCAGCTCACCCGGCTGGGGGGGTACGTGGAATGAGCAGTTCTTC.